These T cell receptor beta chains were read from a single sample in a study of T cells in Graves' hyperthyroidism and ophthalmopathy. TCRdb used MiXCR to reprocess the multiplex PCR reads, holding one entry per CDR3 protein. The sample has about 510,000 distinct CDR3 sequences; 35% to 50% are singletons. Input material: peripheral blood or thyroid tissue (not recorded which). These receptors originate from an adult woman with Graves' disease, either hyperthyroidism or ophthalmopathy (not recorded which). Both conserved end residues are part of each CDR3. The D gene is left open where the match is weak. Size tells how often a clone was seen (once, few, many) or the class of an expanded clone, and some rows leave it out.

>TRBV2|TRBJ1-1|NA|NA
TGTGCCAGCCTCGCCCTGGGAGCGAACACTGAAGCTTTCTTT
CASLALGANTEAFF
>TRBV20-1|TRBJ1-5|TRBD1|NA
TGCAGTGCCAACAGGGGGGGGGTTCGTCCCCAGCATTTT
CSANRGGVRPQHF
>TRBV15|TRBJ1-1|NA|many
TGTGCCACCAGCACCGGGACCGCTGAAGCTTTCTTT
CATSTGTAEAFF
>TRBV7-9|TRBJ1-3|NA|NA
TGTGCCAGCAGCCAGGACATTTACGGAAACACCATATATTTT
CASSQDIYGNTIYF
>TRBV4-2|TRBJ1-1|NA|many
TGTGCCAGCAGCCAAGATCTGAGGGGAGGGGACACTGAAGCTTTCTTT
CASSQDLRGGDTEAFF
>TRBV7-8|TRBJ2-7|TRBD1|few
TGTGCCAGCAGCTTAGCCTTCCTCGCCAGACAGGGGGTAGCGTTCGAGCAGTACTTC
CASSLAFLARQGVAFEQYF
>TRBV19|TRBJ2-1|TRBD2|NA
TGTGCCAGTAGTATAGTGGGACTACGAGGCCTGGAGCAGTTCTTC
CASSIVGLRGLEQFF
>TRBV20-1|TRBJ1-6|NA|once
TGCAGTGCTAGGAATTCCTATAATTCACCCCTCCACTTT
CSARNSYNSPLHF
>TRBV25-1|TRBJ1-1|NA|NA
TGTGCCAGCAGTGAATGGAGGGGGGGTGATGGCACTGAAGCTTTCTTT
CASSEWRGGDGTEAFF
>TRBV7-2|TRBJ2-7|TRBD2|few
TGTGCCAGCCAACCGAGCGGGAGCGTGTACGAGCAGTACTTC
CASQPSGSVYEQYF
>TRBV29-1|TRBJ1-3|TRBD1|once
TGCAGCTTGACAGGGCCCGGAAACACCATATATTTT
CSLTGPGNTIYF
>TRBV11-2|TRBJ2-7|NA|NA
TGTGCCAGCAGCCCACCCGGGACTTCTCCCTACGAGCAGTACTTC
CASSPPGTSPYEQYF
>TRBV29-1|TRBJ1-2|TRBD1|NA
TGCAGCGCGGACAGGGACCGCGGCTACACCTTC
CSADRDRGYTF
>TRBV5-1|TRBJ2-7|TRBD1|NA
TGCGCCAGCAGCTACGACAGGGACGAGCAGTACTTC
CASSYDRDEQYF
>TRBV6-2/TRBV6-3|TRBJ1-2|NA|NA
TGTGCCAGCAGGATGGGACTTAACTATGGCTACACCTTC
CASRMGLNYGYTF
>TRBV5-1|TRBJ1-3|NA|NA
TGCGCCAGCAGCTTGTCGGGGGACGCTGGAAACACCATATATTTT
CASSLSGDAGNTIYF
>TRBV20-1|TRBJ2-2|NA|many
TGCAGTGCAAGAGCCGGGCATACGAACACCGGGGAGCTGTTTTTT
CSARAGHTNTGELFF
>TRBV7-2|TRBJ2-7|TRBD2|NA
TGTGCCAGCAGCTCACTAGCGCCGTTTTCCTACGAGCAGTACTTC
CASSSLAPFSYEQYF
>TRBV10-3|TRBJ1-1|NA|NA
TGTGCCATCAGCAGCGATACGAACACTGAAGCTTTCTTT
CAISSDTNTEAFF
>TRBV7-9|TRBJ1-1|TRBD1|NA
TGTGCCAGCAGTATTAGGACAGGGAAGGAGAACACTGGAGCTTTCTTT
CASSIRTGKENTGAFF
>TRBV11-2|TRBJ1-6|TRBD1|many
TGTGCCAGCAGCTCTTGGACAGGGAATAATTCACCCCTCCACTTT
CASSSWTGNNSPLHF
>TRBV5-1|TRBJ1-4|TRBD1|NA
TGCGCCAGCAGCGGGGGACAGGGGAACACTGAAAAACTGTTTTTT
CASSGGQGNTEKLFF
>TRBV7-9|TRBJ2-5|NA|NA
TGTGCCAGCAGTACCACCGTGATCCAAGAGACCCAGTACTTC
CASSTTVIQETQYF
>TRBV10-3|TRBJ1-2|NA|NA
TGTGCCATCAGTGTCTCAGGGCAGGTGGGCGATGGCTACACCTTC
CAISVSGQVGDGYTF
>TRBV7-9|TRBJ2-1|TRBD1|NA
TGTGCCAGCAGCTTTAGCGCAGGGGGCGATGAGCAGTTCTTC
CASSFSAGGDEQFF
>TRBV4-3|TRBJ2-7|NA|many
TGCGCCAGCAGCCAAGGGTTGGGGCCCTACGAGCAGTACTTC
CASSQGLGPYEQYF
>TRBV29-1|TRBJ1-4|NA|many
TGCAGCGTTGGTGATAATGAAAAACTGTTTTTT
CSVGDNEKLFF
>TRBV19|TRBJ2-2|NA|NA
TGTGCCAGTAGTGTACGGTCAGACGGAGGGGAGCTGTTTTTT
CASSVRSDGGELFF
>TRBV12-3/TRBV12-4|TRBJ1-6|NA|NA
TGTGCCAGCAGTTTAGCCCTCGGGACAACTAAAAGCTCCTATAATTCACCCCTCCACTTT
CASSLALGTTKSSYNSPLHF
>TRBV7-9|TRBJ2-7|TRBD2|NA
TGTGCCAGCAGCTTAGGGGCTAGCGGCTACGAGCAGTACTTC
CASSLGASGYEQYF
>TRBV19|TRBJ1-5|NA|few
TGTGCCAGTACCATCCCAGGGGCCCGCAATCAGCCCCAGCATTTT
CASTIPGARNQPQHF
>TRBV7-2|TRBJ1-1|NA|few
TGTGCCAGCAGCACCCGGGCCTCGGAGGGTGAAGCTTTCTTT
CASSTRASEGEAFF
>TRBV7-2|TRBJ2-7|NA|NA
TGTGCCAGCAGCTTAGCTGCCGGGTTCATAAACTCCTACGAGCAGTACTTC
CASSLAAGFINSYEQYF
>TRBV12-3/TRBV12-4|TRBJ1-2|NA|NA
TGTGCCAGCAGTTTAGGTAGGGCCGACTATGGCTACACCTTC
CASSLGRADYGYTF
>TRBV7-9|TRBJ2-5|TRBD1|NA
TGTGCCAGCAGCTTACGCGGAGACAGGGCCCAAGAGACCCAGTACTTC
CASSLRGDRAQETQYF
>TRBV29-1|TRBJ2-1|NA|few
TGCAGCGTTGTTGTGAGTTATGACAATGAGCAGTTCTTC
CSVVVSYDNEQFF
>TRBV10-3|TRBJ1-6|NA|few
TGTGCCATCAGTGAGTCAGGAACTTTCAGCTCCTATAATTCACCCCTCCACTTT
CAISESGTFSSYNSPLHF
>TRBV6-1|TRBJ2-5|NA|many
TGTGCCAGCAGTGACCGTTGGACTGGCCTGCGGCAAGAGACCCAGTACTTC
CASSDRWTGLRQETQYF
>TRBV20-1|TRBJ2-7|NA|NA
TGCAGTGCAAGACAGCGCTACGAGCAGTACTTC
CSARQRYEQYF
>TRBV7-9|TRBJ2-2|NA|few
TGTGCCAGCAGCTTAGATTATCGGACCGGGGAGCTGTTTTTT
CASSLDYRTGELFF
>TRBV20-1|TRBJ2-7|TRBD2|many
TGCAGTGCTAGACCGGGACTAGCTTTGGACGAGCAGTACTTC
CSARPGLALDEQYF
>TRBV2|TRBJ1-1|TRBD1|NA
TGTGCCAGCAGTGGGACAGGGGAATCGAACACTGAAGCTTTCTTT
CASSGTGESNTEAFF
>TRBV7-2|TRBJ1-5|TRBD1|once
TGTGCCAGCAGCTCCGGACAGGGCCGCAATCAGCCCCAGCATTTT
CASSSGQGRNQPQHF
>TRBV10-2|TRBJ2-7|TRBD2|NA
TGCGCCAGCGGAACTAGCGGGAGGAAGAACGAGCAGTACTTC
CASGTSGRKNEQYF
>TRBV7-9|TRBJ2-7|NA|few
TGTGCCAGCAGCCAAGGTGGAAGAGGGTTTGACGAGCAGTACTTC
CASSQGGRGFDEQYF
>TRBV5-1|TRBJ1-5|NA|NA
TGTGCCAGCAGCTTTAATCCGATGGGAAGCAATCAGCCCCAGCATTTT
CASSFNPMGSNQPQHF
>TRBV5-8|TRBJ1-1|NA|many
TGTGCCAGCAGCTTAGGGGAGGGTGGTACTGAAGCTTTCTTT
CASSLGEGGTEAFF
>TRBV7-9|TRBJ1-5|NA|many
TGTGCCAGCAGCTTAGGGGGTACATATCAGCCCCAGCATTTT
CASSLGGTYQPQHF
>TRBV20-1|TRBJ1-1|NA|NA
TGCAGTGCCACGCCGGGACGGGCGAACACTGAAGCTTTCTTT
CSATPGRANTEAFF
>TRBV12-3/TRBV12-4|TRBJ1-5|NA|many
TGTGCCAGCAGTTTAGCTCTCCTTAATCAGCCCCAGCATTTT
CASSLALLNQPQHF
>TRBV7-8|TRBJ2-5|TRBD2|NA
TGTGCCAGCAGCTTAGGTCCATTGGGAGGGCGAGAGACCCAGTACTTC
CASSLGPLGGRETQYF
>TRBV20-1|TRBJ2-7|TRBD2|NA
TGCAGTGCTAGAGATTTTGGAGTAGCGGGGGGGGGTAGGTCCTACGAGCAGTACTTC
CSARDFGVAGGGRSYEQYF
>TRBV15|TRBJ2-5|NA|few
TGTGCCACCAGCAGAGTACCAGGGCGGGAGACCCAGTACTTC
CATSRVPGRETQYF
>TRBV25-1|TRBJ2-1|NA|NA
TGTGCCAGCAGTGGGGCAGGCTCGGGAGATGAGCAGTTCTTC
CASSGAGSGDEQFF
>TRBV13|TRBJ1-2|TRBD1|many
TGTGCCAGCAGCTACCGGGACAGTCTAGGCTACACCTTC
CASSYRDSLGYTF
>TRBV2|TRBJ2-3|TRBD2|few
TGTGCCAGCAGTGTCGGGACTAGCGGGAGATATACGCAGTATTTT
CASSVGTSGRYTQYF